Listed here is a single TCR beta chain. This specimen belongs to a study of blood T cell repertoires in COVID-19. Across the whole study: The United States, Italy and Spain provided the acute and convalescent COVID-19 samples. In each case, the material was cDNA or gDNA derived from T cells, B-cell-depleted T cells, or PBMCs.

In the original analysis: Counts of nucleated cells, estimated from reference gene primer amplification, were obtained. Sequenced by immunoSEQ multiplex PCR; TCRdb stores in-frame clones only, minus some. V, J and clone size derive from that table, while D and trimming were established from the DNA sequence. The sample consists of over 20,000 clones, 75% to 95% of them appearing once. Germline V CDR1 and CDR2: SQVTM, ANQGSEA. The CDR3 covers 13 residues. The V and J ends lost 2 bases and 4 bases respectively, with 12 bases between them. Sequencing was done on a sample of peripheral blood. The chain links TRBV29-1 to TRBJ2-7; D is perhaps TRBD2 (6 bases). The TCR sequence derives from a man aged 70-80 years with active COVID-19. The CDR3 here is CSVESGWSYEQYF. The CDR3 region has the DNA TGCAGCGTTGAAAGCGGGTGGTCATACGAGCAGTACTTC.